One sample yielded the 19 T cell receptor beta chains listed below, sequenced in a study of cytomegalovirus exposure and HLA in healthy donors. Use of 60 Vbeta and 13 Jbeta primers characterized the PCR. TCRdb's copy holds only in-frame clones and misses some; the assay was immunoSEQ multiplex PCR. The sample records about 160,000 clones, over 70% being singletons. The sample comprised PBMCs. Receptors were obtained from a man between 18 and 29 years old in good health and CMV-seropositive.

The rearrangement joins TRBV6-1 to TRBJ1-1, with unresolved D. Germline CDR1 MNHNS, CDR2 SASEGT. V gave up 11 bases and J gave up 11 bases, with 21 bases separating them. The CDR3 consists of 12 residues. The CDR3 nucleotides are TGTGCCGCCCATCGCCGATCTACTTTTGCTTTCTTT. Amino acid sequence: CAAHRRSTFAFF.

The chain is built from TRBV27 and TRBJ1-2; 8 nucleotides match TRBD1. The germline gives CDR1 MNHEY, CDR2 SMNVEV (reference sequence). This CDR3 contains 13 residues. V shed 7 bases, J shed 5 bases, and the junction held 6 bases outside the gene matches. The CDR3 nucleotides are TGTGCCAGCAAACCAGGGGGCTGGTATGGCTACACCTTC. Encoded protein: CASKPGGWYGYTF.

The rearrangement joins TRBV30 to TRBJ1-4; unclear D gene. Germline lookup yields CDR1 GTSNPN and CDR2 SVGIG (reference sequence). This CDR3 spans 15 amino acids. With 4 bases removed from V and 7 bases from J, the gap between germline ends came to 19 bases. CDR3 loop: CAWTEEREVIEKLFF. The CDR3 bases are TGTGCCTGGACCGAGGAGAGGGAGGTGATTGAAAAACTGTTTTTT.

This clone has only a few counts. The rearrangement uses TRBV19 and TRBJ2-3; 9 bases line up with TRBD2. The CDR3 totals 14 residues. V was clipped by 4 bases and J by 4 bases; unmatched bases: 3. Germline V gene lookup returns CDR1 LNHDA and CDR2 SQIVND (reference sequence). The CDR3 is CASSNSGGADTQYF. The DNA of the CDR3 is TGTGCCAGTAGTAATAGCGGGGGCGCAGATACGCAGTATTTT.

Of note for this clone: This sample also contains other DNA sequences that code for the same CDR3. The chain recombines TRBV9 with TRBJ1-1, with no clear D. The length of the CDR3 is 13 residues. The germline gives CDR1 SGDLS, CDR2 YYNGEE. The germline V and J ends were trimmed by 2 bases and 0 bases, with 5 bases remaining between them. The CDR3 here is CASSVAVNTEAFF. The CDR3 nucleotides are TGTGCCAGCAGCGTCGCGGTGAACACTGAAGCTTTCTTT.

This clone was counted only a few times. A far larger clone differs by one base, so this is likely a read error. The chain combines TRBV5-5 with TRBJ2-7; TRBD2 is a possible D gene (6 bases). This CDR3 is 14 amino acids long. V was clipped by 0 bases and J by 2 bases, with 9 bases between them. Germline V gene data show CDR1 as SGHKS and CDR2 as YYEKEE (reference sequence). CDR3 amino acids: CASSLAEGPYEQYF. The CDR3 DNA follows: TGTGCCAGCAGCTTGGCGGAGGGACCCTACGAGCAGTACTTC.

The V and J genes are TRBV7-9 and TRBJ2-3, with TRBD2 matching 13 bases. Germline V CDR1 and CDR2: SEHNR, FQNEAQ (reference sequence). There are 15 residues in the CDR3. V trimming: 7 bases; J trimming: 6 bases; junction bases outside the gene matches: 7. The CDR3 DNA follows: TGTGCCAGCAACGAACTAGCGGGGGGGCAGGATACGCAGTATTTT. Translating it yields CASNELAGGQDTQYF.

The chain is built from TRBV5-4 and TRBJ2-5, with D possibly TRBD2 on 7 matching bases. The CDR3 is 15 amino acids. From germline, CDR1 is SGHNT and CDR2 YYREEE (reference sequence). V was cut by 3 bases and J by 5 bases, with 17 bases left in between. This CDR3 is CASSWGLMREETQYF. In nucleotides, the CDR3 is TGTGCCAGCAGCTGGGGGCTAATGCGGGAGGAGACCCAGTACTTC.

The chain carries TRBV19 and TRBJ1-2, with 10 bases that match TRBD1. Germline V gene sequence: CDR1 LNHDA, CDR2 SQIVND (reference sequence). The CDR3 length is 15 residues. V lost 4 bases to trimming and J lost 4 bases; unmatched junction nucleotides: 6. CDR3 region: CASSTPGQGTYGYTF. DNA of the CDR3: TGTGCCAGTAGTACACCGGGACAGGGGACCTATGGCTACACCTTC.

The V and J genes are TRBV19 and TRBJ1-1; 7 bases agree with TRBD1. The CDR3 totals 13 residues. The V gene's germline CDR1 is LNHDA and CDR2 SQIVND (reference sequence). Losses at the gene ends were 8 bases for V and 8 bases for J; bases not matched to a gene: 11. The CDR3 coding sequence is TGTGCCAGTGATCCGGGACAGAACTTAGAAGCTTTCTTT. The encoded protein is CASDPGQNLEAFF.

The CDR3 is CSFSDSSGNTIYF. CDR3 bases: TGCAGCTTTTCGGACAGCTCTGGAAACACCATATATTTT. This sequence joins TRBV29-1 and TRBJ1-3; tentatively, D is TRBD1 (6 bases). V was pared by 8 bases and J by 0 bases, with 11 bases between. CDR1 and CDR2 from the germline V gene are SQVTM and ANQGSEA. The CDR3 is 13 amino acids.

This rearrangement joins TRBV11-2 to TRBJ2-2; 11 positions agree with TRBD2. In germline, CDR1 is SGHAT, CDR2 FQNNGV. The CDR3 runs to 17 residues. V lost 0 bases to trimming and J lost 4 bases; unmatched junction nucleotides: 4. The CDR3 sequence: CASSLDVAGGVTGELFF. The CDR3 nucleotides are TGTGCCAGCAGCTTAGATGTAGCGGGAGGGGTCACCGGGGAGCTGTTTTTT.

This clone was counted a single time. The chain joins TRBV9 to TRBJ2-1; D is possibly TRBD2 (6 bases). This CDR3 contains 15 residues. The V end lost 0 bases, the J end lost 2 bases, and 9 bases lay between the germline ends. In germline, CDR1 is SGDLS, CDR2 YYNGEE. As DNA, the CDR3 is TGTGCCAGCAGCGTAGGGGACTTCACCTACAATGAGCAGTTCTTC. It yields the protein CASSVGDFTYNEQFF.

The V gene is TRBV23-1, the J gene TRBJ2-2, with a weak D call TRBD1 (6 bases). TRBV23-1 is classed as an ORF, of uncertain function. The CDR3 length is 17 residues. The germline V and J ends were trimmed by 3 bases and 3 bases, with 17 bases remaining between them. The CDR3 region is CASSHPSPGHYTGELFF. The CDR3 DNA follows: TGCGCCAGCAGTCATCCCTCACCGGGACACTACACCGGGGAGCTGTTTTTT.

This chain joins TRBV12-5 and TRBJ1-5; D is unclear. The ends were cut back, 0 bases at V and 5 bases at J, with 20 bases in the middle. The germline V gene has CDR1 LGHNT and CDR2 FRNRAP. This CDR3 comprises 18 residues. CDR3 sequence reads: CASGLVDDEAGSYQPQHF. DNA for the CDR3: TGTGCTAGTGGTTTGGTAGACGATGAGGCCGGTTCTTATCAGCCCCAGCATTTT.

CDR3 in DNA: TGTGCCAGTAGTACCACACCGAATAGCAATCAGCCCCAGCATTTT. As protein: CASSTTPNSNQPQHF. This sequence joins TRBV19 and TRBJ1-5; D is unresolved. V shed 4 bases and J shed 0 bases, with 10 bases lying between them. Per the germline V gene, CDR1 is LNHDA and CDR2 is SQIVND (reference sequence). This CDR3 is 15 amino acids long.

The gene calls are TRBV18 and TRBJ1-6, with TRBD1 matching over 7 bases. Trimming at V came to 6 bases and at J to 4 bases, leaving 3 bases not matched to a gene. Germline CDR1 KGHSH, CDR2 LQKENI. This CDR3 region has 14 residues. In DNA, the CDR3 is TGTGCCAGCTCGTCAGGGGGATATAATTCACCCCTCCACTTT. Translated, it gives CASSSGGYNSPLHF.

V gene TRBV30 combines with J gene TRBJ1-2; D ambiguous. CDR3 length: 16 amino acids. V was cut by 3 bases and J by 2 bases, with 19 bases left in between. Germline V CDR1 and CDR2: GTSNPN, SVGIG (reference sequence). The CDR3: CAWSENRSGRNYGYTF. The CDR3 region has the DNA TGTGCCTGGAGCGAAAATAGATCAGGCCGAAACTATGGCTACACCTTC.

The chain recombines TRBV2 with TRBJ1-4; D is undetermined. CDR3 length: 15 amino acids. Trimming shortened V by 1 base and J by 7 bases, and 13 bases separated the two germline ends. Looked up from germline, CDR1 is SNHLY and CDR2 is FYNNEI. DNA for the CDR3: TGTGCCAGCAGTGAAGAGGCCAGGCGGGGTGAAAAACTGTTTTTT. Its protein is CASSEEARRGEKLFF.